The 16 T cell receptor beta chains below were found in one sample sequenced in a study of patients and donors after allogeneic stem cell transplantation (dated by TCRdb to 2018 to 2021). The receptor library was made with RT-PCR. The sequencing machine was a NextSeq 550. Using fastp trimming at Q25 and MiXCR clonotype assembly, TCRdb reanalyzed the public sequencing data and kept in-frame beta chains. Each CDR3 protein appears once, grouped with its most common genes and DNA. The sample table contains approximately 29,000 distinct CDR3 sequences; only one count was recorded for more than 35% of them. The top ten constitute 76% of the sample. The specimen was blood, either unsorted or a sorted T cell fraction (not recorded which). The source of these receptors is a human donor who was either an allogeneic HSCT recipient or a stem cell or donor lymphocyte infusion donor (not recorded which). It is not recorded whose cells these are; they may come from a transplant donor.

This clonotype has a count of ten or more. It is likely a read error, because the conserved phenylalanine at the end of the CDR3 is missing. The DNA is left out, because the CDR3 cannot be placed on it with certainty; the CDR3 is given as TCRdb lists it. This sequence joins TRBV29-1 and TRBJ1-1; the table's TRBD1 call for D was not verified on the DNA. Germline loops: CDR1 SQVTM, CDR2 ANQGSEA. The CDR3 spans 12 residues, counting both ends. CDR3 residues: CSVEATGKERCL.

This chain joins TRBV5-1 and TRBJ2-3; 13 nucleotides align to TRBD2. CDR1 and CDR2 (germline): SGHRS, YFSETQ. Trimming cost V 4 bases and J 9 bases; bases outside gene matches: 5. The length of the CDR3 is 14 residues. The CDR3 DNA follows: TGCGCCAGCAGCGGACTAGCGGGAGAGGAGACGCAGTATTTT. It translates to CASSGLAGEETQYF.

This chain uses TRBV7-2 with TRBJ1-1; no definite D call. Germline V gene data show CDR1 as SGHTA and CDR2 as FQGNSA. Trimming cost V 1 base and J 4 bases, with 10 bases left between them. The CDR3 is 14 residues long. The CDR3 DNA reads as TGTGCCAGCAGCTTAGGGGTAGGGCCCACTGAAGCTTTCTTT. Its protein product is CASSLGVGPTEAFF.

The CDR3 here is CSVNWLGYNEQFF. CDR3 nucleotide sequence: TGCAGCGTGAACTGGTTGGGTTACAATGAGCAGTTCTTC. This chain joins TRBV29-1 and TRBJ2-1; D gene uncertain. The CDR3 covers 13 residues. Looked up from germline, CDR1 is SQVTM and CDR2 is ANQGSEA. Trimming pared 6 bases from V and 4 bases from J, leaving 13 bases between.

The V call is TRBV29-1, the J call TRBJ2-3, with D tentatively TRBD2 (6 bases). This CDR3 spans 14 amino acids. The V end lost 8 bases, the J end lost 9 bases, and 24 bases lay between the germline ends. The V gene's germline CDR1 is SQVTM and CDR2 ANQGSEA. The CDR3 is CSTLGGTLDETQYF. The CDR3 coding sequence is TGCAGCACATTAGGAGGGACTCTGGACGAGACGCAGTATTTT.

V is TRBV6-6 and J is TRBJ2-6; no reliable D call. Trimming took off 0 bases at V and 4 bases at J, with 7 bases between the two ends. Germline V gene lookup returns CDR1 MNHNY and CDR2 SVGAGI (reference sequence). The CDR3 extends over 15 amino acids. CDR3 bases: TGTGCCAGCAGTTACTCAGACGGAGGGGCCAACGTCCTGACTTTC. Translating gives CASSYSDGGANVLTF.

The rearrangement uses TRBV20-1 and TRBJ2-1; 15 bases are shared with TRBD2. Losses at the gene ends were 3 bases for V and 6 bases for J; bases not matched to a gene: 12. The CDR3 loop spans 18 amino acids. Germline-derived CDR1 and CDR2 are DFQATT and SNEGSKA (reference sequence). CDR3 DNA: TGCAGTGCTAGTGGAGGACTAGCGGGGGGGCAGGGTAGCAATGAGCAGTTCTTC. It codes for CSASGGLAGGQGSNEQFF.

The J gene is TRBJ1-6, the V gene TRBV7-6, with D possibly being TRBD1 (5 bases). With 2 bases removed from V and 7 bases from J, the gap between germline ends came to 9 bases. CDR3 length equals 14 residues. Germline-derived CDR1 and CDR2 are SGHVS and FNYEAQ. The CDR3 loop is CASSLRGPNSPLHF. Written as DNA, the CDR3 is TGTGCCAGCAGCTTACGGGGACCGAATTCACCCCTCCACTTT.

The genes are TRBV20-1 and TRBJ1-1; the D is unclear. Deletions cut 1 base from V and 4 bases from J, with 13 bases between. This CDR3 spans 14 amino acids. The germline V gene has CDR1 DFQATT and CDR2 SNEGSKA (reference sequence). CDR3 in DNA: TGCAGTGCTAGAGCTTGGGAATACACCACTGAAGCTTTCTTT. Translated: CSARAWEYTTEAFF.

There are many counts of this clonotype. The V and J genes are TRBV7-2 and TRBJ1-3, with D unresolved. V gave up 1 base and J gave up 2 bases, with 12 bases separating them. The germline V gene has CDR1 SGHTA and CDR2 FQGNSA. The CDR3 loop spans 16 amino acids. For the CDR3, the DNA is TGTGCCAGCAGCTTAGGTCCCTTGGAAGCTGGAAACACCATATATTTT. It translates to CASSLGPLEAGNTIYF. Full variable domain (rest looked up from reference TRBV7-2 and TRBJ1-3): GAGVSQSPSNKVTEKGKDVELRCDPISGHTALYWYRQSLGQGLEFLIYFQGNSAPDKSGLPSDRFSAERTGGSVSTLTIQRTQQEDSAVYLCASSLGPLEAGNTIYFGEGSWLTVV.

The gene calls are TRBV3-1 and TRBJ2-3; TRBD2 matches at 9 bases. This CDR3 comprises 15 residues. Looked up from germline, CDR1 is LGHDT and CDR2 is YNNKEL (reference sequence). With V trimmed by 0 bases and J by 6 bases, 4 bases remained unmatched. The CDR3 sequence is CASSQERLAGDTQYF. In DNA, the CDR3 is TGTGCCAGCAGCCAAGAACGCCTAGCGGGGGATACGCAGTATTTT.

The rearrangement uses TRBV11-2 and TRBJ1-3, with D unclear. Trimming removed 1 base from V and 0 bases from J, with 10 bases in between. Germline V gene sequence: CDR1 SGHAT, CDR2 FQNNGV. The CDR3 is 16 amino acids. The CDR3 DNA reads TGTGCCAGCAGCTTAGCCCCCAGGTCCTCTGGAAACACCATATATTTT. Amino acids: CASSLAPRSSGNTIYF.

This clonotype showed up just a few times. J is TRBJ1-5 and V is TRBV27, with TRBD1 identical over 8 bases. Germline CDR1 MNHEY, CDR2 SMNVEV (reference sequence). The CDR3 runs 15 residues. V was clipped by 3 bases and J by 6 bases; unmatched bases: 7. The CDR3 sequence: CASSLGQGAGQPQHF. The CDR3 bases are TGTGCCAGCAGTTTGGGGCAGGGGGCCGGTCAGCCCCAGCATTTT.

This clonotype came up a few times. This sequence joins TRBV21-1 and TRBJ1-5. TRBV21-1 is a documented pseudogene. This CDR3 has 14 residues. Here the CDR3 reads CASSKVDGDQPQHF. DNA for the CDR3: TGTGCCAGCAGCAAAGTGGACGGAGATCAGCCCCAGCATTTT.

The chain employs TRBV6-6 and TRBJ1-1; a weak D match, TRBD1 (5 bases). V lost 5 bases and J lost 5, with 9 bases in between. Germline V gene lookup returns CDR1 MNHNY and CDR2 SVGAGI (reference sequence). The CDR3 loop spans 12 amino acids. The CDR3 coding sequence is TGTGCCAGCAGTCCAGGGAGGACTGAAGCTTTCTTT. This gives the protein CASSPGRTEAFF.

The rearrangement links TRBV6-5 to TRBJ1-2, with D hard to call. Looked up from germline, CDR1 is MNHEY and CDR2 is SVGAGI. V dropped 5 bases and J dropped 4 bases, with 8 bases sitting between them. CDR3 length: 12 residues. The CDR3 DNA is TGTGCCAGCAGTGACAATTTCTATGGCTACACCTTC. Translating it yields CASSDNFYGYTF.